This TCR beta chain was identified in a study of T cells after posttransplantation cyclophosphamide. Study findings and constraints: Later blood repertoires were often dominated by clones from the donor CD8+ memory compartment. TRB overlap between skin or GI tissue T cells and blood was limited.

The CDR3 sequence is 20 residues long. Germline V gene data show CDR1 as LGHNA and CDR2 as YNFKEQ. Trimming pared 0 bases from V and 0 bases from J, leaving 18 bases between. To note about this clone: The antigen is not known.

Only in-frame clones appear in the TCRdb table, and some are missing; sequencing was by immunoSEQ multiplex PCR. The data show more than 50,000 clones, 86% seen once. Sequencing was performed on PBMCs. The V and J genes are TRBV4-2 and TRBJ2-6; possibly TRBD2 for D (6 bases). This clonotype was sampled from a man aged 25 to 40 with a blood cancer, CMV-positive, and with a related stem cell donor. CDR3 DNA: TGTGCCAGCAGCCAAGATATAAGTCTAGGAGGGAGCTCTGGGGCCAACGTCCTGACTTTC. Its protein is CASSQDISLGGSSGANVLTF.